This TCR beta chain was captured in a study of regulatory T cells in long-lasting Graves disease. In the study overall: In persistent Graves' disease, antithyroid drugs had been taken for over 5 years and TSH receptor antibodies stayed positive. Study results and caveats: There were preferences for TRBV28, TRBJ1-2 and TRBJ2-5 in persistent disease.

The sample's time point: persistent/refractory GD, antithyroid drugs over 5 years with positive TRAb. PBMCs provided the RNA from which the TCR library was made. Concerning this clonotype: Its antigen is not identified.

Looked up from germline, CDR1 is LNHDA and CDR2 is SQIVND (reference sequence). The CDR3 sequence is 15 residues long. Trimming shortened V by 3 bases and J by 5 bases, and 16 bases separated the two germline ends. Sequencing libraries for TCR beta were prepared with iRepertoire HTBI primers and Arm-PCR of CDR3 regions. MiXCR, applied by TCRdb to the multiplex PCR reads, yields one record per CDR3 protein. The table includes hundreds of thousands of distinct CDR3 sequences, roughly a fifth detected once. This sequence was found in a female donor with Graves disease. The rearrangement links TRBV19 to TRBJ1-1, with TRBD1 as a possible D gene (6 bases). Sequenced material: peripheral blood mononuclear cells (PBMCs), taken when the disease was refractory, from a patient treated with antithyroid drugs. This CDR3 reads CASSILPRGSTEAFF. The CDR3 region has the DNA TGTGCCAGTAGTATTTTGCCCAGGGGATCGACTGAAGCTTTCTTT.